This entry features one TCR beta chain sequence. Its antigen is not identified. The record originates from a study of cytomegalovirus exposure and HLA in healthy donors. Study-wide results and caveats: A later analysis showed HLA-associated TCR beta chains outstripping equally common others in clonal expansion. Reports described diagnosis of cytomegalovirus status by the classifier as highly specific and sensitive. The authors later linked a missense DCLRE1C variant to TCR beta V- and J-gene trimming.

The CDR3 is 13 amino acids. The germline V and J ends were trimmed by 3 bases and 6 bases, with 6 bases remaining between them. Germline V CDR1 and CDR2: SGHDN, FVKESK. PCR used 60 Vbeta primers and 13 Jbeta primers. Libraries were prepared by immunoSEQ multiplex PCR; TCRdb keeps only in-frame clonotypes and omits some of them. Of under 150,000 clones listed, about 81% were seen once; the top ten hold under 7%. Nominal health characterized the donors when sampled, though unrecorded immune exposures were likely. The source is a woman aged 40 to 50 in good health and CMV-seropositive. V gene TRBV14 combines with J gene TRBJ1-6; D might be TRBD1 (5 bases). Specimen: PBMCs. The CDR3 loop is CASSQTVNSPLHF. The CDR3 DNA sequence: TGTGCCAGCAGCCAGACAGTTAATTCACCCCTCCACTTT.